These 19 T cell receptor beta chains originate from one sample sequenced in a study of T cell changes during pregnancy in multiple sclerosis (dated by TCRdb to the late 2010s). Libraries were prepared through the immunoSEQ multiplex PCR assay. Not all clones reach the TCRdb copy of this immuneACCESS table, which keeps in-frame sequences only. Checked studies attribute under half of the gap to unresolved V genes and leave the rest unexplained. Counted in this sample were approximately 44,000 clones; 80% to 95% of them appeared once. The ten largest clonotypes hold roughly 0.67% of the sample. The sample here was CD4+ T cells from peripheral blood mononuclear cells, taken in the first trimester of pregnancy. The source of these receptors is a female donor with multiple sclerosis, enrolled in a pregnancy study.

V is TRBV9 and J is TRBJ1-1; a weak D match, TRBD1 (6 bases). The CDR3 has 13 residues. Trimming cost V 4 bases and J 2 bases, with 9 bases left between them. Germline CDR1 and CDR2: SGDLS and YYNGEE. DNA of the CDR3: TGTGCCAGCAGCCCACAGGGTAACACTGAAGCTTTCTTT. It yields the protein CASSPQGNTEAFF.

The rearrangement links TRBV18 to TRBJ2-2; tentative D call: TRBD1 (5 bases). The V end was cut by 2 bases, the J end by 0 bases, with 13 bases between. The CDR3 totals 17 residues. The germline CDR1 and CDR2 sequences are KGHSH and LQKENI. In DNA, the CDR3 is TGTGCCAGCTCACCATTGGGCCAGGGCGCGAACACCGGGGAGCTGTTTTTT. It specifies CASSPLGQGANTGELFF.

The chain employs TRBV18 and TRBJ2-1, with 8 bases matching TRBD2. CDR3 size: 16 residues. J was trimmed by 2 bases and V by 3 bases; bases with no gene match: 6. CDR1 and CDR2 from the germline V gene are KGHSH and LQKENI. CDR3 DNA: TGTGCCAGCTCACCGGAACGGGAGGGACCCTACAATGAGCAGTTCTTC. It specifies CASSPEREGPYNEQFF.

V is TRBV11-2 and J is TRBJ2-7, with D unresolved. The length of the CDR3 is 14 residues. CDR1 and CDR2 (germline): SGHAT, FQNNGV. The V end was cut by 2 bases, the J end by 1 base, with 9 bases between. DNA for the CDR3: TGTGCCAGCAGCTTAAACTTACCATCCTACGAGCAGTACTTC. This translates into CASSLNLPSYEQYF. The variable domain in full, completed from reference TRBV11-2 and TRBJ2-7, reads EAGVAQSPRYKIIEKRQSVAFWCNPISGHATLYWYQQILGQGPKLLIQFQNNGVVDDSQLPKDRFSAERLKGVDSTLKIQPAKLEDSAVYLCASSLNLPSYEQYFGPGTRLTVT.

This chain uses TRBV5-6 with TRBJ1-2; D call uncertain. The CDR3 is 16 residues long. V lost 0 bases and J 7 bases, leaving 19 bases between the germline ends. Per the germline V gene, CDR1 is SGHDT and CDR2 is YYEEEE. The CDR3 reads CASSLGRTVMLSGYTF. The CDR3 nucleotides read TGTGCCAGCAGCTTGGGCCGGACTGTCATGTTATCTGGCTACACCTTC. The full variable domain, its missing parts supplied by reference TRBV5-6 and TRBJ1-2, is DAGVTQSPTHLIKTRGQQVTLRCSPKSGHDTVSWYQQALGQGPQFIFQYYEEEERQRGNFPDRFSGHQFPNYSSELNVNALLLGDSALYLCASSLGRTVMLSGYTFGSGTRLTVV.

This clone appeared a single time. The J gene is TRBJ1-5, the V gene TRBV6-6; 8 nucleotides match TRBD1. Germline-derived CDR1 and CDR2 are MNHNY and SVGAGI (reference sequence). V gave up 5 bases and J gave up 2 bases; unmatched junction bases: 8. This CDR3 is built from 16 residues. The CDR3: CASSPSRGPGNQPQHF. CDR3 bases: TGTGCCAGCAGTCCTTCCAGGGGGCCTGGCAATCAGCCCCAGCATTTT.

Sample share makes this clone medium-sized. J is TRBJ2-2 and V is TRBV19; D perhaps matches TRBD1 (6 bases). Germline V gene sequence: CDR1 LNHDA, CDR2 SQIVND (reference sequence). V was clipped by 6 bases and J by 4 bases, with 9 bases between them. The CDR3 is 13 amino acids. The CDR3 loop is CASRGATTGELFF. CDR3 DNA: TGTGCCAGTAGGGGGGCGACCACCGGGGAGCTGTTTTTT.

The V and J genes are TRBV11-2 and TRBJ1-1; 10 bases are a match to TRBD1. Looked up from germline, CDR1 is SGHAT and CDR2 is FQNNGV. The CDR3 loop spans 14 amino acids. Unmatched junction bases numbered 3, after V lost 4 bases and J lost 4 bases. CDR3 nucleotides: TGTGCCAGCAGCTGGGGACAGGGGTCCACTGAAGCTTTCTTT. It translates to CASSWGQGSTEAFF.

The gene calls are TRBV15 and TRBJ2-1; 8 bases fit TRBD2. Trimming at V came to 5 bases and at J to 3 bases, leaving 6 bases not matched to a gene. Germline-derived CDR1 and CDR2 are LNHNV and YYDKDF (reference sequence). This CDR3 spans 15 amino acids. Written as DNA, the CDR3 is TGTGCCACCAGCGGGCGGGAGGCGAGCTACAATGAGCAGTTCTTC. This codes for CATSGREASYNEQFF. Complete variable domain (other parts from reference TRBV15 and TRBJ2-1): DAMVIQNPRYQVTQFGKPVTLSCSQTLNHNVMYWYQQKSSQAPKLLFHYYDKDFNNEADTPDNFQSRRPNTSFCFLDIRSPGLGDTAMYLCATSGREASYNEQFFGPGTRLTVL.

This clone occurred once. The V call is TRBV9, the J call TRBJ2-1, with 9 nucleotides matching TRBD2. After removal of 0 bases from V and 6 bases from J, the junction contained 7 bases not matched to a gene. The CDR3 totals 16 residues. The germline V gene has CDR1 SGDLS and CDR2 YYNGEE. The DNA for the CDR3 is TGTGCCAGCAGCGTAGCCGGGACTAGCTGGGGCAATGAGCAGTTCTTC. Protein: CASSVAGTSWGNEQFF.

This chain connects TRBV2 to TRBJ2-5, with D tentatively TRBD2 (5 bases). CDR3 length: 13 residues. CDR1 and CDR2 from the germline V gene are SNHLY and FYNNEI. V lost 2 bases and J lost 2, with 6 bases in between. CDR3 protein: CASSERGQETQYF. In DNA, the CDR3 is TGTGCCAGCAGTGAACGAGGGCAAGAGACCCAGTACTTC. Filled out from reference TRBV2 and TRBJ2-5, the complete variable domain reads EPEVTQTPSHQVTQMGQEVILRCVPISNHLYFYWYRQILGQKVEFLVSFYNNEISEKSEIFDDQFSVERPDGSNFTLKIRSTKLEDSAMYFCASSERGQETQYFGPGTRLLVL.

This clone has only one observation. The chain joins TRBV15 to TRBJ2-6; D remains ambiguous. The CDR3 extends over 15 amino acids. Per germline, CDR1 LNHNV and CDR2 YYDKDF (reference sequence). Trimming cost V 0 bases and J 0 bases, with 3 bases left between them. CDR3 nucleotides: TGTGCCACCAGCAGAGACCTCTCTGGGGCCAACGTCCTGACTTTC. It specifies CATSRDLSGANVLTF.

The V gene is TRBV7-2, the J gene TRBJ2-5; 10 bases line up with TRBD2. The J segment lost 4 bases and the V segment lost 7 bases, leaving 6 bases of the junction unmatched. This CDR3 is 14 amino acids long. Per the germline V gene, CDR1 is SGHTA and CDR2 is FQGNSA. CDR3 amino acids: CASKAGGPSETQYF. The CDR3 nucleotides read TGTGCCAGCAAAGCGGGAGGGCCCTCAGAGACCCAGTACTTC.

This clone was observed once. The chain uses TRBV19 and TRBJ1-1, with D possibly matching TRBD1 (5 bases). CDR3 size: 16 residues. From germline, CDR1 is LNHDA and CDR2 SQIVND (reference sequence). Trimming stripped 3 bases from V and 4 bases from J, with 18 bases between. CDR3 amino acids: CASSILRLTGPTEAFF. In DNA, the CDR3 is TGTGCCAGTAGTATCCTTCGACTCACAGGACCCACTGAAGCTTTCTTT.

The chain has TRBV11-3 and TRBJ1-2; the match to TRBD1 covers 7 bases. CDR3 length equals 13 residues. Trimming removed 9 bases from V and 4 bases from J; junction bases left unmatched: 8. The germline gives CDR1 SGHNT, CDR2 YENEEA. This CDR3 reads CARPYGQVYGYTF. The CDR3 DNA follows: TGTGCCAGGCCATACGGACAGGTCTATGGCTACACCTTC.

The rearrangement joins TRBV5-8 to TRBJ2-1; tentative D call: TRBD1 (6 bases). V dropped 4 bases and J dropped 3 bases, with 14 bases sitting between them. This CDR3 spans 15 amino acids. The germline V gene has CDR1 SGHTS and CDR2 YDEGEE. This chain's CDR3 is CASSQGSPYYNEQFF. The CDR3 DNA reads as TGTGCCAGCAGCCAGGGGTCCCCCTACTACAATGAGCAGTTCTTC.

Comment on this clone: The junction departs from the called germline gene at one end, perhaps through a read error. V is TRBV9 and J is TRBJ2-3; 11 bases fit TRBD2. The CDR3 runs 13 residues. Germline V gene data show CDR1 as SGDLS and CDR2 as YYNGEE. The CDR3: CASSVGTSGSANF. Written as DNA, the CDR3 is TGTGCCAGCAGCGTAGGAACTAGCGGGAGCGCGAATTTT. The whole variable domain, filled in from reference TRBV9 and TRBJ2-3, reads DSGVTQTPKHLITATGQRVTLRCSPRSGDLSVYWYQQSLDQGLQFLIQYYNGEERAKGNILERFSAQQFPDLHSELNLSSLELGDSALYFCASSVGTSGSANFGPGTRLTVL.

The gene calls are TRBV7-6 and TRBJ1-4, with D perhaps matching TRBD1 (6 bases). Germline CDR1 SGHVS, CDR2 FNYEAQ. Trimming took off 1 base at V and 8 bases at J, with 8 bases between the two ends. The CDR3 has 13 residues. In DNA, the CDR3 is TGTGCCAGCAGCTTAGGGCAGGGGGAAAAACTGTTTTTT. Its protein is CASSLGQGEKLFF.

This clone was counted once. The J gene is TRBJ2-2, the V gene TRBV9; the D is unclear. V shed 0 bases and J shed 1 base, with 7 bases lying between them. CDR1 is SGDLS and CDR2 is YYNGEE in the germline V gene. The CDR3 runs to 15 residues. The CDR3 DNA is TGTGCCAGCAGCGTAGCTCCAGGGAACACCGGGGAGCTGTTTTTT. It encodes CASSVAPGNTGELFF.